The 17 T cell receptor beta chains given below trace back to one sample, sequenced in a study of Graves' ophthalmopathy and Graves' hyperthyroidism. Amplification of the TCR beta CDR3 regions used RNA transcripts (as template). A first-round RT-PCR used HTBI primers, followed by a second-round multiplex PCR. TCRdb reanalysed the multiplex PCR reads using MiXCR and keeps one entry per CDR3 protein. The data hold over 200,000 distinct CDR3 sequences, with 29% observed a single time. Sequencing was done on a sample of peripheral blood. The receptor source for this set is a man aged 50-60 years with Graves' ophthalmopathy.

The chain couples TRBV7-8 to TRBJ1-6; no clear D. The CDR3 extends over 16 amino acids. In germline, CDR1 is SGHVS, CDR2 FQNEAQ. V lost 3 bases to trimming and J lost 5 bases, with 14 bases between them. This CDR3 reads CASSFAGSANNSPLHF. CDR3 nucleotides: TGTGCCAGCAGCTTTGCGGGCTCCGCTAATAATTCACCCCTCCACTTT. Complete variable domain (other parts from reference TRBV7-8 and TRBJ1-6): GAGVSQSPRYKVAKRGQDVALRCDPISGHVSLFWYQQALGQGPEFLTYFQNEAQLDKSGLPSDRFFAERPEGSVSTLKIQRTQQEDSAVYLCASSFAGSANNSPLHFGNGTRLTVT.

This clonotype was counted many times. This chain connects TRBV4-1 to TRBJ2-7, with 10 bases that match TRBD2. The CDR3 is 16 residues long. The germline V gene encodes CDR1 MGHRA and CDR2 YSYEKL. V lost 1 base, J lost 2 bases, and 5 bases stayed unmatched. For the CDR3, the DNA is TGCGCCAGCAGCCAAGTAGGAAGCGGGGGGGCCTACGAGCAGTACTTC. Amino acid sequence: CASSQVGSGGAYEQYF.

The chain carries TRBV7-9 and TRBJ1-1; tentative D call: TRBD1 (5 bases). Germline V lookup: CDR1 SEHNR, CDR2 FQNEAQ (reference sequence). The CDR3 is made up of 15 amino acids. Trimming shortened V by 5 bases and J by 1 base, and 14 bases separated the two germline ends. The CDR3 spells CASSPEGQPNTEAFF. CDR3 sequence (DNA): TGTGCCAGCAGCCCCGAGGGGCAGCCGAACACTGAAGCTTTCTTT.

The rearrangement joins TRBV6-2 or TRBV6-3 to TRBJ1-2; 9 bases are a match to TRBD1. Germline CDR1 MNHEY, CDR2 SVGEGT. This CDR3 is 17 amino acids long. The V segment lost 5 bases and the J segment 2 bases; nucleotides outside the gene matches: 12. For the CDR3, the DNA is TGTGCCAGCAGTAGACCCCGGGACAGGGAAACCAACTATGGCTACACCTTC. This codes for CASSRPRDRETNYGYTF.

The CDR3 loop is CASKWKGLNTEAFF. Written as DNA, the CDR3 is TGTGCCAGCAAATGGAAGGGATTGAACACTGAAGCTTTCTTT. V is TRBV28 and J is TRBJ1-1, with D uncertain. The germline V and J ends were trimmed by 7 bases and 0 bases, with 12 bases remaining between them. The CDR3 totals 14 residues. Germline V gene data show CDR1 as MDHEN and CDR2 as SYDVKM.

In this sample, this clonotype turned up many times. The chain has TRBV6-5 and TRBJ2-2; 13 positions match TRBD2. The CDR3 extends over 20 amino acids. J lost 4 bases, V lost 0 bases, and 11 bases had no gene match. Germline V gives CDR1 MNHEY, CDR2 SVGAGI. CDR3 bases: TGTGCCAGCAGTTACTCATCGGCACTACTAGCGGGAGGGTTCACCGGGGAGCTGTTTTTT. It yields the protein CASSYSSALLAGGFTGELFF.

In this sample, this clonotype turned up many times. CDR3 DNA sequence: TGTGCCAGTAGTTGGTCCGGTTTAGCGGGAGGCAGGGAAGAGACCCAGTACTTC. Translation gives CASSWSGLAGGREETQYF. This rearrangement joins TRBV19 to TRBJ2-5, with 10 bases fitting TRBD2. Per the germline V gene, CDR1 is LNHDA and CDR2 is SQIVND (reference sequence). The CDR3 covers 18 residues. The V and J ends lost 5 bases and 3 bases, in that order; junction bases with no gene match: 15.

This clonotype was counted ten times or more. The V and J genes are TRBV27 and TRBJ2-5; a weak D match, TRBD2 (5 bases). Germline-derived CDR1 and CDR2 are MNHEY and SMNVEV (reference sequence). The CDR3 extends over 12 amino acids. V was shortened by 6 bases and J by 5 bases, with 10 bases between the two germline ends. The CDR3 loop is CASRGRGETQYF. DNA for the CDR3: TGTGCCAGCAGGGGGAGAGGGGAGACCCAGTACTTC.

In its sample, this clonotype was seen many times. The genes are TRBV28 and TRBJ2-7, with D tentatively TRBD1 (7 bases). This CDR3 has 13 residues. From germline, CDR1 is MDHEN and CDR2 SYDVKM. Trimming took off 2 bases at V and 7 bases at J, with 12 bases between the two ends. CDR3 sequence: CASSLDRAGEQYF. Written as DNA, the CDR3 is TGTGCCAGCAGTTTAGACAGGGCGGGGGAGCAGTACTTC.

This rearrangement joins TRBV6-1 to TRBJ1-1, with D tentatively TRBD1 (5 bases). Per germline, CDR1 MNHNS and CDR2 SASEGT. The CDR3 totals 14 residues. Trimming cost V 4 bases and J 3 bases, with 12 bases left between them. CDR3 nucleotides: TGTGCCAGCAGTGCTATAATGGGGGACACTGAAGCTTTCTTT. It specifies CASSAIMGDTEAFF.

The sample holds many counts of this clonotype. The genes are TRBV28 and TRBJ2-7; 8 nucleotides match TRBD2. Germline loops: CDR1 MDHEN, CDR2 SYDVKM. The CDR3 contains 12 residues. As DNA, the CDR3 is TGTGCGGCGGGAGGCCTTAGAAACGAGCAGTACTTC. It codes for CAAGGLRNEQYF. Variable domain in full (rest from reference TRBV28 and TRBJ2-7): DVKVTQSSRYLVKRTGEKVFLECVQDMDHENMFWYRQDPGLGLRLIYFSYDVKMKEKGDIPEGYSVSREKKERFSLILESASTNQTSMYLCAAGGLRNEQYFGPGTRLTVT.

This clonotype was detected many times. This rearrangement joins TRBV3-1 to TRBJ1-5; maybe TRBD1 (5 bases). V lost 0 bases and J lost 5, with 11 bases in between. The CDR3 contains 15 residues. CDR1 LGHDT and CDR2 YNNKEL come from the germline V gene (reference sequence). In nucleotides, the CDR3 is TGTGCCAGCAGCCAAGAGGGCAGGGAGGATCAGCCCCAGCATTTT. Translated, it gives CASSQEGREDQPQHF.

This clonotype was observed a single time. V is TRBV6-1 and J is TRBJ2-5; D is unresolved. In germline, CDR1 is MNHNS, CDR2 SASEGT. The CDR3 extends over 12 amino acids. Deletions cut 6 bases from V and 5 bases from J, with 10 bases between. DNA for the CDR3: TGTGCCAGCAGACAAACGACGGAGACCCAGTACTTC. Translating gives CASRQTTETQYF.

This clonotype came up many times. This chain links TRBV7-9 with TRBJ2-7; a possible D gene is TRBD2 (6 bases). This CDR3 is 16 amino acids long. Deletions cut 2 bases from V and 6 bases from J, with 20 bases between. Germline lookup yields CDR1 SEHNR and CDR2 FQNEAQ (reference sequence). CDR3 amino acids: CASSLNGPSVQVEQYF. The CDR3 DNA follows: TGTGCCAGCAGCTTAAACGGTCCTAGCGTCCAAGTCGAGCAGTACTTC.

This clonotype was seen ten or more times. V is TRBV6-6 and J is TRBJ2-5; 10 bases map to TRBD1. After removal of 5 bases from V and 0 bases from J, the junction contained 3 bases not matched to a gene. The germline V gene has CDR1 MNHNY and CDR2 SVGAGI (reference sequence). This CDR3 spans 15 amino acids. The CDR3 spells CASSLGQGDQETQYF. The CDR3 DNA reads as TGTGCCAGCAGTCTAGGACAGGGGGACCAAGAGACCCAGTACTTC.

At least ten counts were recorded for this clonotype. The CDR3, as DNA: TGTGCCAGCAGAGGGGGGGTTCGGACTGAAGCTTTCTTT. Protein sequence: CASRGGVRTEAFF. The chain carries TRBV12-3 or TRBV12-4 and TRBJ1-1; TRBD1 might be the D (6 bases). The CDR3 spans 13 residues. Trimming cost V 6 bases and J 5 bases, with 13 bases left between them.

This clonotype occurred many times. A much larger clone lies a single base off, so this may be a read error. This chain joins TRBV6-1 and TRBJ2-5, with 9 bases matching TRBD2. The CDR3 extends over 15 amino acids. V lost 5 bases, J lost 9 bases, and 13 bases stayed unmatched. Germline V gene sequence: CDR1 MNHNS, CDR2 SASEGT. In DNA form, the CDR3 reads TGTGCCAGCAGTAGCCTGTCTAGCGGGAAGGTGGCCCAGTACTTC. Protein sequence: CASSSLSSGKVAQYF.